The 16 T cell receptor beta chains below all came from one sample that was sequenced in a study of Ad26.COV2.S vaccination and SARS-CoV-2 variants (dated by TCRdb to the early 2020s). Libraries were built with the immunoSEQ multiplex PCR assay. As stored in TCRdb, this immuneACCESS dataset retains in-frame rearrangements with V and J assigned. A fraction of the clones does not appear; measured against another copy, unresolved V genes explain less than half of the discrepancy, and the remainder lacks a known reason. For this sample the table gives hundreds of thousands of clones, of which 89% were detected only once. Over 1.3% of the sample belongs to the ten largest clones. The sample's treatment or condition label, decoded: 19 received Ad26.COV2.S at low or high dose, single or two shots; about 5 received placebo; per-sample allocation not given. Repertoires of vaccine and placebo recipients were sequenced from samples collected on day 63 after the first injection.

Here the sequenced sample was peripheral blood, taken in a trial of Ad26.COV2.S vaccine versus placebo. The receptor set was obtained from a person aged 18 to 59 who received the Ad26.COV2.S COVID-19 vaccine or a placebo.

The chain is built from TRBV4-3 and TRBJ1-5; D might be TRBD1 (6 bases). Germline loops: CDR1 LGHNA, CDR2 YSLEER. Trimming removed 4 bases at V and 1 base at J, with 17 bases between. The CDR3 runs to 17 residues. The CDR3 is CASSLTMPDRSNQPQHF. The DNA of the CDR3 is TGCGCCAGCAGCCTTACCATGCCGGACAGAAGCAATCAGCCCCAGCATTTT.

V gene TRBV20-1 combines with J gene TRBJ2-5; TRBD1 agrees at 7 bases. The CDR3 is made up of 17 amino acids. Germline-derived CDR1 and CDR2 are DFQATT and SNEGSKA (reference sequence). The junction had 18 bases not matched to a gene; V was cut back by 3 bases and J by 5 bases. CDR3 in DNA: TGCAGTGCTAGTCCGGCGACAGGGCGAAACGAGGCGGAGACCCAGTACTTC. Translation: CSASPATGRNEAETQYF.

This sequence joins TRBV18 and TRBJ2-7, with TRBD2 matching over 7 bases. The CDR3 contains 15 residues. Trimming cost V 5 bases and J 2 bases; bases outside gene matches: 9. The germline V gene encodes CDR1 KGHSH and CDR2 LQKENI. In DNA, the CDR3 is TGTGCCAGCTCAGATATAGCGGGCCTTACCTACGAGCAGTACTTC. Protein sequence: CASSDIAGLTYEQYF.

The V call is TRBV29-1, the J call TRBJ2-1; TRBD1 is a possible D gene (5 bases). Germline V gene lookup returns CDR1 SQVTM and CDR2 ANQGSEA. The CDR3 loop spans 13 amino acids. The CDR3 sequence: CRTDRSSYNEQFF. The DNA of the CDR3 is TGCAGGACAGATAGGAGCTCCTACAATGAGCAGTTCTTC.

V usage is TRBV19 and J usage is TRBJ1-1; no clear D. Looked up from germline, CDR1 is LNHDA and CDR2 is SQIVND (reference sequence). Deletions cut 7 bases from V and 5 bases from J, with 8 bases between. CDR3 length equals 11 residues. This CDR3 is CASTAVTEAFF. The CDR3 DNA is TGTGCCAGTACGGCAGTTACTGAAGCTTTCTTT.

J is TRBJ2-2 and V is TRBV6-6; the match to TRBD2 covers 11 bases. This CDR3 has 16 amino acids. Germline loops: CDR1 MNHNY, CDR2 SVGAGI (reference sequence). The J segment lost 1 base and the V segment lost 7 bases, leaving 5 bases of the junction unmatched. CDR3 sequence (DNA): TGTGCCAGCATCGTAACTAGCGGGGGGAACACCGGGGAGCTGTTTTTT. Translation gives CASIVTSGGNTGELFF.

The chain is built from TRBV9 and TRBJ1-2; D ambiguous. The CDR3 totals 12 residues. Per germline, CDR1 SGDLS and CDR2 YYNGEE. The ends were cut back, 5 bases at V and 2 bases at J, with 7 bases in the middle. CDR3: CASSDGNYGYTF. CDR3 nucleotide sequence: TGTGCCAGCAGTGATGGGAACTATGGCTACACCTTC.

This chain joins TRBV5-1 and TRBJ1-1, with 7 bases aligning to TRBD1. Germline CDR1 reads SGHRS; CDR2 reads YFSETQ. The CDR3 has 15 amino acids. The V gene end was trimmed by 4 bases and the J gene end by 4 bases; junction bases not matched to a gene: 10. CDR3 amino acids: CASSGVQGLGTEAFF. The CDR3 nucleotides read TGCGCCAGCAGCGGGGTACAGGGGTTGGGCACTGAAGCTTTCTTT.

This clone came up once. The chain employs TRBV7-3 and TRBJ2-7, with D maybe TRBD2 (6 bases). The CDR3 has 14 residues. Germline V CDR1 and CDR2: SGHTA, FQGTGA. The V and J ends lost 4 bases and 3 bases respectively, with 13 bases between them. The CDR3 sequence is CASSYSGTHYEQYF. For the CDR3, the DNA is TGTGCCAGCAGCTATAGTGGGACTCACTACGAGCAGTACTTC.

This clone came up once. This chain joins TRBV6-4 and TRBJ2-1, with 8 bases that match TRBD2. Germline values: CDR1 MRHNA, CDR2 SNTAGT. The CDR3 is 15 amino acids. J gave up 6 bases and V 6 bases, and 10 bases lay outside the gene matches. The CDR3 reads CASSQTGGAFNEQFF. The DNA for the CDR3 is TGTGCCAGCAGCCAAACCGGGGGGGCCTTCAATGAGCAGTTCTTC.

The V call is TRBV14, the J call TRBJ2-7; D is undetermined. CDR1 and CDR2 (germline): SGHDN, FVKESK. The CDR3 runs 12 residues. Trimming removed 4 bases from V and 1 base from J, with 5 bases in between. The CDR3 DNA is TGTGCCAGCAGCCTCGGGTCCTACGAGCAGTACTTC. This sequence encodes CASSLGSYEQYF.

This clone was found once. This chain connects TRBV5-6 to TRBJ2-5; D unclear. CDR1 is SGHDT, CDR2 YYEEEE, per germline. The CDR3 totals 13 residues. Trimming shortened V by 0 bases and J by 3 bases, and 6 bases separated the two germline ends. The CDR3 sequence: CASSLGLEETQYF. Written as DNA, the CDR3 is TGTGCCAGCAGCTTGGGTCTTGAAGAGACCCAGTACTTC.

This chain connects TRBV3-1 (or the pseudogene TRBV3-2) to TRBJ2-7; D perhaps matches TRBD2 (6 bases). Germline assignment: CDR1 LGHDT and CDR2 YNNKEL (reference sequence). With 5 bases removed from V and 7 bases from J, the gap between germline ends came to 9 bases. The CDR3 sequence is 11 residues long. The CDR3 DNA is TGTGCCAGCAGCGGGACTCTTGAGCAGTACTTC. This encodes CASSGTLEQYF.

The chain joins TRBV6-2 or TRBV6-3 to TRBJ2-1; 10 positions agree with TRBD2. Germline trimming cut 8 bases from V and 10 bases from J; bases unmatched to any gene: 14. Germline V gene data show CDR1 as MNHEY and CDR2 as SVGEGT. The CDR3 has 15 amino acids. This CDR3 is CASRPLAGVFEEQFF. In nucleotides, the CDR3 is TGTGCCAGCCGCCCTCTAGCGGGGGTGTTTGAAGAGCAGTTCTTC.

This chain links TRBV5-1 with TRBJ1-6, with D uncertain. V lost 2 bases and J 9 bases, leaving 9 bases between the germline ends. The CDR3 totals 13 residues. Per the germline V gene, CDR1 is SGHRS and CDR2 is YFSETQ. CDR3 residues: CASSLLPGSPLHF. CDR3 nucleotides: TGCGCCAGCAGCTTATTACCGGGTTCACCCCTCCACTTT.

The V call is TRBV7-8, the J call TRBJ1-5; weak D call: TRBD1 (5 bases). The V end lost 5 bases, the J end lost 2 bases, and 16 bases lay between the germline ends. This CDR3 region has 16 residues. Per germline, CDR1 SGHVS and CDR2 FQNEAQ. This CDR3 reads CASSRREKGGNQPQHF. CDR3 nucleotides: TGTGCCAGCAGCCGCCGGGAAAAAGGGGGCAATCAGCCCCAGCATTTT.